This T cell receptor (beta chain) was recovered during a study of long-term antiretroviral therapy in people with HIV. Study-level results: Upon ART, diversity increased but remained lower than transplant donor controls. Investigators report no available data on ART adherence, viral resistance or therapy changes.

The CDR3 length is 15 residues. A note on this clone: The antigen remains unidentified.

The study drew at least one pre-ART and at least two post-ART PBMC samples from every donor. Researchers report immunoSEQ v3.0 was run at survey level. Per sample, sequencing targeted roughly 35,000-50,000 T-cell genomes. Profiling relied on immunoSEQ multiplex PCR, and the TCRdb table lists in-frame clones only, not all of them. The sample comprises tens of thousands of clones, roughly 85% of which are singletons, and around 10% rests with the top ten. This chain joins TRBV1 and TRBJ2-7; the tabulated D call, TRBD1, remains unverified against the DNA. TRBV1 is a recognized pseudogene. This TCR was sampled from a man between 18 and 35 years old with HIV. Sequenced here: unsorted PBMCs, sampled 0.8 years before starting antiretroviral therapy. CDR3 protein: CTSSNNRGRRSEQYF. The DNA for the CDR3 is TGCACCAGCAGCAATAACAGGGGGCGCCGGTCCGAGCAGTACTTC.